This T cell receptor (beta chain) comes out of a study of CD8+ T cells in alopecia areata (dated by TCRdb to the late 2010s). Regarding the research as a whole: The treated patients, all with moderate-to-severe alopecia areata, were enrolled in an open-label pilot trial of oral tofacitinib given at 5 to 10 mg twice daily. Tofacitinib-treated patients had biopsies at baseline and at 4 and 24 weeks of treatment, with a later scalp biopsy in several patients. For the treated patients, the SALT score, which quantifies what percentage of scalp surface area is affected, served as the measure of disease severity. Tofacitinib was administered for 6 to 18 months, and 6 months of follow-up off drug were then conducted to assess delayed response and recurrence. RNA was obtained with the PAXgene miRNA kit for fixed scalp, the miRNeasy kit for PBMCs, and the RNeasy kit for mouse skin. The study used high-throughput TCRbeta sequencing to examine T cell clonal expansion in alopecia areata, in both the C3H/HeJ mouse model and human patients. TCRbeta CDR3 regions were amplified by immunoSEQ multiplex PCR using 35 Vbeta forward and 13 Jbeta reverse primers. On the human side, TCRbeta sequencing was run on scalp tissue and on sorted CD4+ and CD8+ peripheral blood T cells from healthy controls and from alopecia areata patients with either patchy or totalis/universalis disease. Scalp clonality was compared among normal scalp (n=4), patchy alopecia areata scalp (n=8), and alopecia totalis/universalis scalp (n=8).

The paper's findings and limits, for the study overall: Tofacitinib significantly decreased scalp clonality and the number of expanded CD8+ clones among the top 100 scalp clones. Unlike mouse skin, where gammadelta T cells dominate, normal human skin contains resident alphabeta T cells that get sequenced too, which complicates analysis of the scalp TCR repertoire. Shared TCR sequences between patients were less evident than in mice, which may be partly attributable to HLA diversity in the patient population. Many expanded lesional clones persisted in scalp and blood during tofacitinib treatment, which may partly explain relapse after stopping treatment. The treated cohort was small, with a single nonresponder, so links between baseline CD8+ expansion and response need larger studies. Compared with normal scalp, lesional scalp, particularly in alopecia totalis/universalis, had higher clonality and more expanded CD8+ clones, which suggests antigenic drive.

Comment on this clone: Its specific antigen is unknown. The sample holds no much larger clone one base away, and base qualities are not on file.

CDR1 and CDR2 were assigned from the germline V gene (reference sequence) as GTSNPN and SVGIG. Cut back by 2 bases and 7 bases, the V and J ends lie 8 bases apart. The CDR3 has 11 amino acids, counting the end cysteine and phenylalanine. The entry retains the CDR3 DNA only, 33 bases that are in frame from base 1. Libraries were built with the immunoSEQ multiplex PCR assay. RNA was extracted from all samples and reverse transcribed into cDNA, which served as template for TCR sequencing. SuperScript III was used to make first-strand cDNA, primed with a 2:1 mix of oligo-dT and random hexamers. Amplification bias was assessed with a synthetic immune receptor repertoire, and residual bias was removed computationally. The paper's data handling went like this. Raw reads were preprocessed for error removal, and CDR3 was defined according to IMGT conventions as running from the conserved cysteine to phenylalanine. Clonality was computed as 1 minus the Shannon entropy, with the entropy normalized by log2 of the number of productive unique TCRs. Whether scalp clones were CD4 or CD8 was inferred by matching scalp TCRbeta sequences against CD4 and CD8 repertoires sorted from blood. TCRdb retrieved this table from immuneACCESS and kept in-frame rearrangements only. Not all clones are present; in checked studies, unresolved V genes account for under half, and no reason is known for the remainder. Clonal size and the V and J genes are those of that table, whereas D and trimming came from the DNA. Here the sample has 200,000 to 250,000 clones; 64% occur a single time. The ten largest clones take up 3.5% to 5% of the sample.

The time point label here, explained by the study, means: less than five weeks on oral tofacitinib. This specimen's treatment or condition label, interpreted: oral pan-JAK inhibitor, 5-10 mg twice daily. Lesional scalp punch biopsies and peripheral blood were obtained from alopecia areata patients. After PBMCs were isolated by density centrifugation and stained for CD3, CD4 and CD8, a FACSAria was used to sort CD4+ and CD8+ T cells. Recombination joined TRBV30 with TRBJ1-2; the D segment cannot be called with confidence. The starting material was CD4+ T cells sorted from blood, obtained at week 4, from a patient treated with tofacitinib. This sequence originates from a human donor with alopecia areata. The DNA is as follows: TGTGCCTGGAGTTTGAGGCCTGGCTACACCTTC. Protein translation: CAWSLRPGYTF.